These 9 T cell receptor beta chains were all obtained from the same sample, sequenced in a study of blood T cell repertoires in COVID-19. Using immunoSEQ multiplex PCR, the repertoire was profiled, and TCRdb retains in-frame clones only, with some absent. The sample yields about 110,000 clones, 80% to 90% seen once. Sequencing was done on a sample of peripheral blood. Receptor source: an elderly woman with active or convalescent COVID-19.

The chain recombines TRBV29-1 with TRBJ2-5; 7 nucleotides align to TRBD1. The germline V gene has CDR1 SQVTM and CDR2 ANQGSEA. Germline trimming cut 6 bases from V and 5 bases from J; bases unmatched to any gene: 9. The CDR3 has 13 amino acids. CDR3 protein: CSVTTGSLETQYF. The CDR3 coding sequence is TGCAGCGTCACGACAGGGAGTCTTGAGACCCAGTACTTC.

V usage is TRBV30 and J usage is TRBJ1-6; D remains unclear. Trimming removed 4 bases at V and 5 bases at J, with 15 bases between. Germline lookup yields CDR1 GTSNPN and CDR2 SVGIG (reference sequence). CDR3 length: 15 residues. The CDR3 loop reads CAWNDIQRNNSPLHF. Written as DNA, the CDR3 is TGTGCCTGGAACGATATACAGAGAAATAATTCACCCCTCCACTTT.

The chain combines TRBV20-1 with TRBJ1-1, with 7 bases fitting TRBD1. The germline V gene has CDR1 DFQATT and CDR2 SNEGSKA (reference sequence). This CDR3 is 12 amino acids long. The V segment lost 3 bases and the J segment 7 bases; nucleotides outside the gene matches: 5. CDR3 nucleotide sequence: TGCAGTGCTAGTCGCCAGGGGGTTGAAGCTTTCTTT. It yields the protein CSASRQGVEAFF.

CDR3 region: CASGTGIDYGYTF. Here the CDR3 DNA reads TGCGCCAGCGGAACAGGTATTGACTATGGCTACACCTTC. The chain carries TRBV5-1 and TRBJ1-2, with a possible D match to TRBD1 (5 bases). The germline V gene has CDR1 SGHRS and CDR2 YFSETQ. Deletions cut 7 bases from V and 3 bases from J, with 13 bases between. The CDR3 runs 13 residues.

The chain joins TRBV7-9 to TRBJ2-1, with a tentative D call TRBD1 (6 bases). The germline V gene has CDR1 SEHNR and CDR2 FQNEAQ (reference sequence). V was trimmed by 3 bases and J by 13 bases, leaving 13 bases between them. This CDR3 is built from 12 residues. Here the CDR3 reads CASSFTGRSQFF. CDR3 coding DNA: TGTGCCAGCAGCTTTACAGGGCGGTCCCAGTTCTTC.

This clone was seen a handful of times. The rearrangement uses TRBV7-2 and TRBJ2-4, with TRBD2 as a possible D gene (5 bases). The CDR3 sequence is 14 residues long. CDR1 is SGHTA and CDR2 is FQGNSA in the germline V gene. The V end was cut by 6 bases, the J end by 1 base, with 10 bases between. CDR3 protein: CASSRSGAKNIQYF. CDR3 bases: TGTGCCAGCAGTAGGTCGGGGGCCAAAAACATTCAGTACTTC.

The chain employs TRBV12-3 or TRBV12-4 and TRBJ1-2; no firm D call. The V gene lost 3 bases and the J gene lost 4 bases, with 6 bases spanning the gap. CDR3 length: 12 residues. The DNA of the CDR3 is TGTGCCAGCAGTTTTGGGAGCTATGGCTACACCTTC. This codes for CASSFGSYGYTF.

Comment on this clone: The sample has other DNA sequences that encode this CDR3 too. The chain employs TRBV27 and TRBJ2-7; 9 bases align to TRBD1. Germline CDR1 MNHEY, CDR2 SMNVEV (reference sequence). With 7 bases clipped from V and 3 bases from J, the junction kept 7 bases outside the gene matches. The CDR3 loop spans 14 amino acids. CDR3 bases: TGTGCCAGCACCTTCGGACAGGGGAACTACGAGCAGTACTTC. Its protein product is CASTFGQGNYEQYF.

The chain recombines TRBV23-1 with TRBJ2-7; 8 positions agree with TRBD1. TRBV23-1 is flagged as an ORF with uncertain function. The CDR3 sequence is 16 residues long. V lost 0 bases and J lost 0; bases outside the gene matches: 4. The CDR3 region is CASSQSTGQDSYEQYF. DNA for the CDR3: TGCGCCAGCAGTCAATCCACGGGACAGGACTCCTACGAGCAGTACTTC.